A single sample gave rise to the 23 T cell receptor beta chains below, sequenced in a study of Graves' ophthalmopathy and Graves' hyperthyroidism. TCR beta CDR3 amplification used RNA transcripts. In the first round, RT-PCR was carried out with HTBI primers, and a multiplex PCR formed the second round. TCRdb re-analysed the multiplex PCR reads in MiXCR, keeping a single row per CDR3 protein. The sample lists approximately 540,000 distinct CDR3 sequences, roughly 39% seen once, with roughly 4.5% in the top ten. The sample comprised peripheral blood or thyroid tissue (not recorded which). These receptors originate from an adult man with Graves' hyperthyroidism.

The CDR3 here is CASSQGPDTQYF. CDR3 nucleotide sequence: TGTGCCAGCAGCCAAGGACCAGATACGCAGTATTTT. The chain joins TRBV7-3 to TRBJ2-7; the D is unclear. The J call may be wrong; the DNA end is better matched by TRBJ2-3. The germline V gene has CDR1 SGHTA and CDR2 FQGTGA. The CDR3 has 12 residues.

The gene calls are TRBV27 and TRBJ2-7; 10 positions match TRBD2. The germline V gene encodes CDR1 MNHEY and CDR2 SMNVEV (reference sequence). The V and J ends lost 3 bases and 2 bases, in that order; junction bases with no gene match: 4. The CDR3 contains 15 residues. The CDR3 sequence is CASSFLSGRAYEQYF. The CDR3 coding sequence is TGTGCCAGCAGTTTCCTCAGCGGGAGGGCCTACGAGCAGTACTTC.

The chain combines TRBV11-2 with TRBJ2-3; 13 bases match TRBD2. CDR3 length equals 18 residues. V shed 5 bases, J shed 3 bases, and the junction held 11 bases outside the gene matches. Per germline, CDR1 SGHAT and CDR2 FQNNGV. For the CDR3, the DNA is TGTGCCAGCAGCCGAACCCGACTAGCGGGGGGCATGACAGATACGCAGTATTTT. Protein product: CASSRTRLAGGMTDTQYF.

The table lists this clonotype with a few counts. The chain combines TRBV4-2 with TRBJ2-7; 8 nucleotides line up with TRBD2. The CDR3 runs to 15 residues. Germline values: CDR1 LGHNA, CDR2 YNFKEQ. Losses at the gene ends were 1 base for V and 3 bases for J; bases not matched to a gene: 5. The CDR3 loop reads CASSQAGGGVYEQYF. CDR3 in DNA: TGTGCCAGCAGCCAAGCCGGGGGGGGCGTCTACGAGCAGTACTTC.

This clonotype was seen repeatedly, ten times or more. The chain couples TRBV6-6 to TRBJ1-1, with 7 bases that match TRBD1. The CDR3 length is 14 residues. The germline V gene encodes CDR1 MNHNY and CDR2 SVGAGI (reference sequence). Trimming took 5 bases from V and 3 from J; bases not matched to a gene: 6. CDR3 DNA: TGTGCCAGCAGTAGACAGGGTGGGGACACTGAAGCTTTCTTT. It encodes CASSRQGGDTEAFF.

The chain couples TRBV19 to TRBJ2-7; TRBD2 is a possible D gene (6 bases). The CDR3 loop spans 15 amino acids. Germline V CDR1 and CDR2: LNHDA, SQIVND (reference sequence). V dropped 4 bases and J dropped 4 bases, with 17 bases sitting between them. The CDR3 is CASSRGGTVEYEQYF. The CDR3 region has the DNA TGTGCCAGTAGTAGGGGAGGCACAGTGGAATACGAGCAGTACTTC.

This clonotype was seen many times. The chain is built from TRBV24-1 and TRBJ1-1, with 8 bases identical to TRBD1. Germline trimming cut 8 bases from V and 3 bases from J; bases unmatched to any gene: 7. This CDR3 comprises 14 residues. Germline lookup yields CDR1 KGHDR and CDR2 SFDVKD. The CDR3 loop is CATKMTGADTEAFF. The DNA for the CDR3 is TGTGCCACCAAAATGACAGGGGCAGACACTGAAGCTTTCTTT.

The chain couples TRBV20-1 to TRBJ2-5; D gene unclear. CDR1 and CDR2 (germline): DFQATT, SNEGSKA (reference sequence). The ends were cut back, 3 bases at V and 3 bases at J, with 14 bases in the middle. This CDR3 has 14 residues. This CDR3 is CSASPTIEKETQYF. DNA of the CDR3: TGCAGTGCTAGTCCCACAATCGAGAAAGAGACCCAGTACTTC.

A single count supports this clonotype. A read error may be the cause here, since a much bigger clone is one base away. DNA of the CDR3: TGTGCCAGCAGCTCAGATTTGACTAATGAAAAACTGTTTTTT. Amino acids: CASSSDLTNEKLFF. The chain is built from TRBV7-2 and TRBJ1-4; D is unresolved. Per germline, CDR1 SGHTA and CDR2 FQGNSA. The CDR3 consists of 14 residues. V was clipped by 4 bases and J by 2 bases, with 8 bases between them. The full variable domain, rest sourced from reference TRBV7-2 and TRBJ1-4, is GAGVSQSPSNKVTEKGKDVELRCDPISGHTALYWYRQSLGQGLEFLIYFQGNSAPDKSGLPSDRFSAERTGGSVSTLTIQRTQQEDSAVYLCASSSDLTNEKLFFGSGTQLSVL.

This clonotype was picked up many times. The chain joins TRBV4-1 to TRBJ1-6, with TRBD1 identical over 9 bases. The germline V gene encodes CDR1 MGHRA and CDR2 YSYEKL. The CDR3 loop spans 18 amino acids. V was clipped by 2 bases and J by 10 bases; unmatched bases: 15. As DNA, the CDR3 is TGCGCCAGCAGCCAAACAGGACAGGGGACGACATTGAGGTCACCCCTCCACTTT. As protein: CASSQTGQGTTLRSPLHF.

Many counts were recorded for this clonotype. The chain combines TRBV7-9 with TRBJ2-7; TRBD1 matches 10 bases. V lost 4 bases and J lost 7; bases outside the gene matches: 7. Germline V lookup: CDR1 SEHNR, CDR2 FQNEAQ (reference sequence). The CDR3 covers 14 residues. The CDR3 protein is CASSSGTGDWEQYF. Written as DNA, the CDR3 is TGTGCCAGCAGCTCCGGGACAGGGGACTGGGAGCAGTACTTC.

There are a few counts of this clonotype. This sequence joins TRBV2 and TRBJ2-7, with D tentatively TRBD2 (6 bases). Germline lookup yields CDR1 SNHLY and CDR2 FYNNEI. V lost 8 bases and J lost 6, with 20 bases in between. This CDR3 has 14 residues. CDR3 sequence: CASHPAGPPVEQYF. DNA of the CDR3: TGTGCCAGCCACCCGGCGGGGCCCCCAGTCGAGCAGTACTTC.

This clonotype was detected ten times or more. The chain couples TRBV5-1 to TRBJ1-4; D uncertain. CDR3 size: 14 residues. CDR1 and CDR2 from the germline V gene are SGHRS and YFSETQ. The germline V and J ends were trimmed by 4 bases and 4 bases, with 11 bases remaining between them. The CDR3 bases are TGCGCCAGCAGCAATGACGGGCTTAATGAAAAACTGTTTTTT. Protein: CASSNDGLNEKLFF. Looking up the rest from reference TRBV5-1 and TRBJ1-4 gives the full variable domain: KAGVTQTPRYLIKTRGQQVTLSCSPISGHRSVSWYQQTPGQGLQFLFEYFSETQRNKGNFPGRFSGRQFSNSRSEMNVSTLELGDSALYLCASSNDGLNEKLFFGSGTQLSVL.

In the case of this clonotype: This clone may be a read error of a much larger clone one base away. This rearrangement joins TRBV20-1 to TRBJ2-2; D unresolved. The CDR3 sequence is 15 residues long. V lost 0 bases, J lost 4 bases, and 12 bases lay in between. The germline gives CDR1 DFQATT, CDR2 SNEGSKA (reference sequence). The CDR3 here is CSAREGSSSTGELFF. Written as DNA, the CDR3 is TGCAGTGCTAGAGAGGGTAGCAGCTCCACCGGGGAGCTGTTTTTT.

The chain links TRBV11-1 to TRBJ1-1; tentatively, D is TRBD1 (6 bases). This CDR3 comprises 12 residues. The germline V gene encodes CDR1 SGHAT and CDR2 FQDESV (reference sequence). In nucleotides, the CDR3 is TGTGCTCCCTATTCCGGGACACGTGAAGCTTTCTTT. It translates to CAPYSGTREAFF.

This clonotype was counted ten times or more. J is TRBJ1-5 and V is TRBV19; a weak D match, TRBD1 (6 bases). Trimming cost V 4 bases and J 7 bases, with 23 bases left between them. This CDR3 contains 17 residues. The germline gives CDR1 LNHDA, CDR2 SQIVND (reference sequence). CDR3 sequence: CASSTTPTTGNGQPQHF. Here the CDR3 DNA reads TGTGCCAGTAGTACCACTCCCACCACAGGGAATGGGCAGCCCCAGCATTTT.

The gene calls are TRBV6-5 and TRBJ1-6; perhaps TRBD1 as D (6 bases). Per the germline V gene, CDR1 is MNHEY and CDR2 is SVGAGI. Trimming removed 6 bases at V and 10 bases at J, with 22 bases between. This CDR3 is built from 16 residues. The CDR3 loop reads CASRPSTGQTGSPLHF. The CDR3 nucleotides read TGTGCCAGCAGACCTTCGACAGGTCAAACGGGCTCACCCCTCCACTTT.

This clonotype was detected ten times or more. The chain recombines TRBV6-5 with TRBJ2-7, with D unresolved. The CDR3 is 14 amino acids. V was pared by 5 bases and J by 2 bases, with 13 bases between. CDR1 and CDR2 (germline): MNHEY, SVGAGI. The CDR3 DNA reads as TGTGCCAGCAGTCTAAGACTGCTTCCCTACGAGCAGTACTTC. This gives the protein CASSLRLLPYEQYF.

This clonotype was recorded at least ten times. V usage is TRBV7-9 and J usage is TRBJ1-2; no firm D call. Trimming took off 1 base at V and 6 bases at J, with 15 bases between the two ends. Germline V lookup: CDR1 SEHNR, CDR2 FQNEAQ (reference sequence). This CDR3 is 15 amino acids long. CDR3 residues: CASSLVLGSHDGYTF. CDR3 sequence (DNA): TGTGCCAGCAGCTTAGTGCTTGGCAGCCACGATGGCTACACCTTC. Together with reference TRBV7-9 and TRBJ1-2, the CDR3 gives the full variable domain: DTGVSQNPRHKITKRGQNVTFRCDPISEHNRLYWYRQTLGQGPEFLTYFQNEAQLEKSRLLSDRFSAERPKGSFSTLEIQRTEQGDSAMYLCASSLVLGSHDGYTFGSGTRLTVV.

The DNA for the CDR3 is TGTGCCAGCAGCTTTAGCGGGAGGGAGACCCAGTACTTC. This sequence encodes CASSFSGRETQYF. V and J are TRBV7-9 and TRBJ2-5, with 10 bases aligning to TRBD2. The CDR3 sequence is 13 residues long. With V trimmed by 3 bases and J by 5 bases, 0 bases remained unmatched. The germline CDR1 and CDR2 sequences are SEHNR and FQNEAQ (reference sequence).

This chain connects TRBV29-1 to TRBJ2-6; 7 positions agree with TRBD1. J lost 0 bases, V lost 5 bases, and 4 bases had no gene match. This CDR3 is built from 15 residues. Germline V gene sequence: CDR1 SQVTM, CDR2 ANQGSEA. CDR3 amino acids: CSVSQGSSGANVLTF. As DNA, the CDR3 is TGCAGCGTTTCACAGGGGAGCTCTGGGGCCAACGTCCTGACTTTC. Variable domain in full (rest from reference TRBV29-1 and TRBJ2-6): SAVISQKPSRDICQRGTSLTIQCQVDSQVTMMFWYRQQPGQSLTLIATANQGSEATYESGFVIDKFPISRPNLTFSTLTVSNMSPEDSSIYLCSVSQGSSGANVLTFGAGSRLTVL.

The chain recombines TRBV19 with TRBJ2-5, with 8 bases aligning to TRBD2. Germline assignment: CDR1 LNHDA and CDR2 SQIVND (reference sequence). Germline trimming cut 6 bases from V and 2 bases from J; bases unmatched to any gene: 8. The CDR3 extends over 15 amino acids. The CDR3 region is CASSTSGNEQETQYF. For the CDR3, the DNA is TGTGCCAGTAGCACTAGCGGAAATGAGCAAGAGACCCAGTACTTC.

A remark on this clonotype: A much larger clonotype is one base distant, so this may be a read error. This rearrangement joins TRBV7-9 to TRBJ1-1; no definite D call. Germline CDR1 reads SEHNR; CDR2 reads FQNEAQ (reference sequence). The V end was cut by 5 bases, the J end by 1 base, with 14 bases between. This CDR3 has 15 residues. The CDR3 spells CASSLFSQKNTEAFF. Here the CDR3 DNA reads TGTGCCAGCAGCCTCTTTAGCCAGAAGAACACTGAAGCTTTCTTT.